The rows below give T cell receptor beta chains drawn from one sample of a study of tumor and adjacent non-tumor tissue in lung cancer. TCRdb reprocessed the multiplex PCR reads with MiXCR, giving one entry per CDR3 protein. The table records roughly 90,000 distinct CDR3 sequences, 76% of them present only once. The sequencing input was distant non-tumor lung tissue. These receptors were obtained from a woman in her fifties or sixties with non-small cell lung cancer. CDR3s include the opening cysteine and the closing phenylalanine or tryptophan.

v_call | cdr3_aa
TRBV4-1 | CASRPGTGNSHIHF
TRBV14 | CDSSQVYCEQYF
TRBV10-1 | CARPTKSETRYF
TRBV4-1 | CASSQDSASGSTYNERFF
TRBV29-1 | CSVEDDWQQNTEAFF
TRBV11-2 | CASSLGSEDSQFF
TRBV7-9 | CVSSLVRTNEKLFF
TRBV29-1 | CSGSDSGDTQYF
TRBV12-3/TRBV12-4 | CANWGSTEAFF
TRBV2 | CANSGGTLSKNIQYF
TRBV6-6 | CASSFSNSGSEQLF
TRBV7-9 | CASSLQGTTNEKLFF
TRBV15 | CATSRGVGVVEQYF
TRBV6-4 | CASSPMVGTVGELFF
TRBV29-1 | CRVELGRGGDQSQHF
TRBV5-4 | CASSGLVGGRDTRYF
TRBV5-4 | CASNLSGTSADTQYF
TRBV28 | CANRRPPPRRETTDTQYF
TRBV14 | CASSQGQPDTQYF
TRBV6-6 | CAASPGRATGELFF
TRBV5-1 | CASSIRLATTGELFF
TRBV20-1 | CSARSNGDYDEQFF
TRBV19 | CASSVAYEPQHF
TRBV11-2 | CASSLEVACNEQFF
TRBV10-3 | CAISDPGTGSYDKQFF
TRBV29-1 | CSVVQYTQYF
TRBV12-3/TRBV12-4 | CASSAGGGDTQYF
TRBV10-3 | CAISDRTNSPLHF
TRBV25-1 | CASSSPRDRGAEGGGYTF
TRBV6-6 | CASSLTCVTYNEQFF
TRBV12-3/TRBV12-4 | CVSSKGQLQETQYF
TRBV6-6 | CACTQGRANTGELFF
TRBV28 | CASSYLSWDPNRYEQYF
TRBV6-6 | CASGSGQGGDYNF
TRBV12-3/TRBV12-4 | CASSWTSGSYGQYF
TRBV6-2/TRBV6-3 | CVSSYSSDRIAFF
TRBV12-3/TRBV12-4 | CASSHPGLLGDQYF
TRBV5-1 | CASRMAPREETQYF
TRBV6-6 | CASSYGTGGSYEQCF
TRBV6-5 | CASSSLREQFF
TRBV28 | CASSFDRFTYEQYF
TRBV7-2 | CASSAKESGGNNEQFF
TRBV4-2 | CASCQELRTWELFF
TRBV11-1 | CANSIDMEDTQYF
TRBV20-1 | CSAQAGTGTDTQNF
TRBV12-3/TRBV12-4 | CASSPPGLLGEQYF
TRBV11-2 | CVSSPGAANSNQLQHF
TRBV6-1 | CASGGTTSGANVLIF
TRBV4-2 | CTSSQDTNSGANVLTF
TRBV4-1 | CASSRGSENVYNEQFF
TRBV12-3/TRBV12-4 | CASSSGTSGRSGSCEKYF
TRBV18 | CANSSVETQYF
TRBV4-1 | CASSQPVRGTSRNIQYF
TRBV11-2 | CTSSIGLAETNEQFF
TRBV30 | CAWIEGNHEQYF
TRBV29-1 | CSVLTKRGNEQYF
TRBV20-1 | CSAGTRADVAEAFF
TRBV7-9 | CASSTGEGNSPLHF